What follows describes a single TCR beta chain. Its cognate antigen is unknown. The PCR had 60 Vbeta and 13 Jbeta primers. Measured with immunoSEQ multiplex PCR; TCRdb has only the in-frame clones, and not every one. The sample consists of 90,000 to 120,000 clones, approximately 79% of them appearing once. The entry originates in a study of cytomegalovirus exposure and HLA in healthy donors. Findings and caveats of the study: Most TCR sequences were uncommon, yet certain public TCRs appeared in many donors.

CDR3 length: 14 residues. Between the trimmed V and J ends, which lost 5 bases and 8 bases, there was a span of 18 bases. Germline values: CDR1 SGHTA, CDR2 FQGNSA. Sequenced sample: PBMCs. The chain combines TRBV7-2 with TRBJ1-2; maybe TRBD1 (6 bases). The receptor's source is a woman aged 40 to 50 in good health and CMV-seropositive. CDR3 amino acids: CASSPGGQGGGYTF. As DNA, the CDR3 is TGTGCCAGCAGCCCCGGGGGGCAGGGCGGAGGCTACACCTTC.